This T cell receptor beta chain was sequenced during a study of shared clonotypes between healthy human individuals. A note on this clone: Its cognate antigen is unknown.

Findings and limits, study-wide: Sequencing depth was expected to influence donor clonotype sharing. Owing to a small donor count, the genetic and exposure-history diversity represented was limited.

Generated by immunoSEQ multiplex PCR, the TCRdb table keeps only in-frame clones and is missing some. The repertoire consists of over 2 million clones, with 95% occurring once and the leading ten covering around 0.13%. Splitting the CD4+ cells yielded a CD45RA+ naive subset and a CD45RA-negative memory subset. The TCR sequence derives from a man aged 18 to 30 in good health. Sequencing input: naive CD4+ T cells sorted from blood. The sample's subset: CD45RA+ positively selected.

The CDR3 here is CASSPFRNGAETQYF. In DNA form, the CDR3 reads TGTGCCAGCAGCCCTTTCAGGAATGGGGCAGAGACCCAGTACTTC. The rearrangement joins TRBV9 to TRBJ2-5, with D possibly matching TRBD1 (5 bases). The CDR3 loop spans 15 amino acids. In germline, CDR1 is SGDLS, CDR2 YYNGEE. V was trimmed by 4 bases and J by 4 bases, leaving 17 bases between them.